This TCR beta chain was captured by sequencing in a study of Ad26.COV2.S vaccination and SARS-CoV-2 variants. Study findings and constraints: Placebo recipients showed lower spike-specific TCR breadth than vaccinees.

Treatment reported: around 19 received Ad26.COV2.S at low or high dose, single or two shots; roughly 5 received placebo; per-sample allocation not given. Day 63 following the first vaccine or placebo injection was when the samples were taken. The administered vaccine (an Ad26 vector) expressed Wuhan-strain SARS-CoV-2 spike. The CDR3 runs to 15 residues. Germline V CDR1 and CDR2: SGHTS, YDEGEE. Trimming left V 0 bases short and J 4 bases short, with 13 bases between. Only in-frame clones appear in the TCRdb table, and some are missing; sequencing was by immunoSEQ multiplex PCR. The repertoire holds a few hundred thousand clones, around 89% seen once, with 3.6% in the top ten. With regard to this clone: Its specificity is not known.

The receptor comes from a person between 18 and 65 years old who received the Ad26.COV2.S COVID-19 vaccine or a placebo. The sample consisted of peripheral blood, taken in a trial of Ad26.COV2.S vaccine versus placebo. The rearrangement joins TRBV5-8 to TRBJ2-5; possibly TRBD1 for D (5 bases). CDR3 DNA: TGTGCCAGCAGCTTGGGCTCCCAGGGAAGAGAGACCCAGTACTTC. This codes for CASSLGSQGRETQYF.